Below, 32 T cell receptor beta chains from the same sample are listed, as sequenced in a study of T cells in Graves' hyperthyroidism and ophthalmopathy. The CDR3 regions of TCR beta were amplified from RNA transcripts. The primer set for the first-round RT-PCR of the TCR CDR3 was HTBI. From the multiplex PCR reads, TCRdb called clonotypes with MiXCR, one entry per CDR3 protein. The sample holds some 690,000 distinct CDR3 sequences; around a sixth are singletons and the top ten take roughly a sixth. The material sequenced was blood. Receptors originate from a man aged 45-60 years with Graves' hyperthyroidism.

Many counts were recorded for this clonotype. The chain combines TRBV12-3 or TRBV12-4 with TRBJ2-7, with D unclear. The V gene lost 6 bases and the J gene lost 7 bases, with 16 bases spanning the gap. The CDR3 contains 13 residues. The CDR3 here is CASSTLGVIEQYF. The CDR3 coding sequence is TGTGCCAGCAGCACTTTAGGAGTTATAGAGCAGTACTTC.

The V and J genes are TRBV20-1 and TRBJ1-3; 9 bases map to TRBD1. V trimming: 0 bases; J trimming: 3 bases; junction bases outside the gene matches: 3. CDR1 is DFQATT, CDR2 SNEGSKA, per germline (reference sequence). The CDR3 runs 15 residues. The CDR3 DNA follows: TGCAGTGCTAGAGAGACAGGGGGTTATGGAAACACCATATATTTT. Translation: CSARETGGYGNTIYF.

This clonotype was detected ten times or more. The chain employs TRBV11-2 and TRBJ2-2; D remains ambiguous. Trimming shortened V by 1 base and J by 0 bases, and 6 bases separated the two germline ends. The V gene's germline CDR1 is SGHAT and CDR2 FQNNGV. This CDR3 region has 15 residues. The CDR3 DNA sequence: TGTGCCAGCAGCTTAGTACAGCCGAACACCGGGGAGCTGTTTTTT. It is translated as CASSLVQPNTGELFF.

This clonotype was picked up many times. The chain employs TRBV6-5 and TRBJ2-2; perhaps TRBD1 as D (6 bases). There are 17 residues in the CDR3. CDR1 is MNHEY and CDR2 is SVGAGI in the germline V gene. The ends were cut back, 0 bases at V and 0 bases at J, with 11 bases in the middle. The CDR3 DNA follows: TGTGCCAGCAGTTACTCGTGGGGGCAAGCGAACACCGGGGAGCTGTTTTTT. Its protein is CASSYSWGQANTGELFF.

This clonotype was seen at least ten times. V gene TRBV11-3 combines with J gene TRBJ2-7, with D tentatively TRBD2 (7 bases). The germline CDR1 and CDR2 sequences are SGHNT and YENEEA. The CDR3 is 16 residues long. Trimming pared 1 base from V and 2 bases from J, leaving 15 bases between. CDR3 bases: TGTGCCAGCAGCTTAGCTCTGCGGGGGCAAACCTACGAGCAGTACTTC. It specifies CASSLALRGQTYEQYF.

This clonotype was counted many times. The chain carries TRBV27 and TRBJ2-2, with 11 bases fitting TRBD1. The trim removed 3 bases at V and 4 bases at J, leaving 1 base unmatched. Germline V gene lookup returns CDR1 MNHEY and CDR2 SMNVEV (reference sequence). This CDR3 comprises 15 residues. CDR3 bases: TGTGCCAGCAGTTTTGGGACAGGGGGCACCGGGGAGCTGTTTTTT. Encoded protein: CASSFGTGGTGELFF.

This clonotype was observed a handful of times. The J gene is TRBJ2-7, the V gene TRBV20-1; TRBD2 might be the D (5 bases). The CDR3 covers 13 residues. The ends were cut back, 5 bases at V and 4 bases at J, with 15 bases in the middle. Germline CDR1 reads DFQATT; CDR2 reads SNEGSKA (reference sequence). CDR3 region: CSAVRTGEYEQYF. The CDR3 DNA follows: TGCAGTGCTGTCAGGACTGGAGAATACGAGCAGTACTTC.

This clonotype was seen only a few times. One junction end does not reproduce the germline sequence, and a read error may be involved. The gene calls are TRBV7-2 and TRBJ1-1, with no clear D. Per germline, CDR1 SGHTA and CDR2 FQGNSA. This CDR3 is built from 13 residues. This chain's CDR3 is CANSLDRRDEAFF. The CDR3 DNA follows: TGTGCCAACAGCTTAGATCGGCGGGATGAAGCTTTCTTT.

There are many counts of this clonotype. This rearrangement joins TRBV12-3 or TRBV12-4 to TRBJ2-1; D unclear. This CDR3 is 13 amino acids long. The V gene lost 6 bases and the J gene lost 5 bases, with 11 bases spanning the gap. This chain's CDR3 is CASSPAPNNEQFF. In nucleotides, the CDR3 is TGTGCCAGCAGCCCAGCCCCCAACAATGAGCAGTTCTTC.

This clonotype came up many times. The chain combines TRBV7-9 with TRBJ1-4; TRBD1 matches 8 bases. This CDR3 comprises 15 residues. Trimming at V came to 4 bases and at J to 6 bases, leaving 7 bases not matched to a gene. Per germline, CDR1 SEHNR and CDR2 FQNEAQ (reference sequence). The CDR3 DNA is TGTGCCAGCAGCTACAAACAGGGGGTAGATGAAAAACTGTTTTTT. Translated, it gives CASSYKQGVDEKLFF.

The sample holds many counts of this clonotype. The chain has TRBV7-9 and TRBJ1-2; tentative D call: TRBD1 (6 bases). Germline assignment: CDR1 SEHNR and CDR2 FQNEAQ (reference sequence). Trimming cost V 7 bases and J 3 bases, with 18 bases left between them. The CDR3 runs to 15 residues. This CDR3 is CASTGGAGSYYGYTF. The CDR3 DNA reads TGTGCCAGCACCGGGGGGGCAGGGTCCTACTATGGCTACACCTTC.

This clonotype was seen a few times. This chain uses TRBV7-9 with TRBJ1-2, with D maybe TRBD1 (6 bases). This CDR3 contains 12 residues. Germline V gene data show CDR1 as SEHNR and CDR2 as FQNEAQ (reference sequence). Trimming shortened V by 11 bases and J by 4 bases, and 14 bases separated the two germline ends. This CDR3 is CAFSGEIYGYTF. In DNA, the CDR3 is TGTGCCTTTTCAGGGGAAATCTATGGCTACACCTTC.

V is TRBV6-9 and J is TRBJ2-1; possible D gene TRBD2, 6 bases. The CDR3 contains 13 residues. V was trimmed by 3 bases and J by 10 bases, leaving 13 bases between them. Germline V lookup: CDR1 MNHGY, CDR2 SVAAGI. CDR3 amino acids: CASSYRPGLEQFF. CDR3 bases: TGTGCCAGCAGTTACCGACCGGGACTGGAGCAGTTCTTC.

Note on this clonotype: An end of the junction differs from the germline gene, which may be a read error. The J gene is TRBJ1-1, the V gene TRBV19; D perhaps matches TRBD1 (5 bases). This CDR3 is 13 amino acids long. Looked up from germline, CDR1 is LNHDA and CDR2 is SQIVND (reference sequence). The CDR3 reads CANSVGTNTEAFF. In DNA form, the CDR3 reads TGTGCCAATAGTGTAGGGACGAACACTGAAGCTTTCTTT.

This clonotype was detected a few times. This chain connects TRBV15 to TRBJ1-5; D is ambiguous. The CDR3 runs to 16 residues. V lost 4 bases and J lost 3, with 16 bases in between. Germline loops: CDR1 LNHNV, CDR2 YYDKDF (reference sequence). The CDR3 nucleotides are TGTGCCACCAGCACCCCTGAGAGCGGAAACAATCAGCCCCAGCATTTT. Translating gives CATSTPESGNNQPQHF.

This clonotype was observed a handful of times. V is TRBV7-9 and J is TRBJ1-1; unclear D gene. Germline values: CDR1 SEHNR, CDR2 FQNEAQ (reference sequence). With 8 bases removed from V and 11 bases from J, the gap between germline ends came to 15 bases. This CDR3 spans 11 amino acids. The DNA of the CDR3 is TGTGCCAGCGACGCAGCCCCTGGTGCTTTCTTT. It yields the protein CASDAAPGAFF.

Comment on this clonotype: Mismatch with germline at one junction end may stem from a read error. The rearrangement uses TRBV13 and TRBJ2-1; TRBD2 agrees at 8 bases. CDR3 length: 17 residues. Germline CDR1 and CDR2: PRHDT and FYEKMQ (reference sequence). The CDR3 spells CASSVGLADSSYNEQFF. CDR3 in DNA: TGTGCCAGCAGCGTAGGACTAGCTGATAGCTCCTACAATGAGCAGTTCTTC. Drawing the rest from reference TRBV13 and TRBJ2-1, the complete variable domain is AAGVIQSPRHLIKEKRETATLKCYPIPRHDTVYWYQQGPGQDPQFLISFYEKMQSDKGSIPDRFSAQQFSDYHSELNMSSLELGDSALYFCASSVGLADSSYNEQFFGPGTRLTVL.

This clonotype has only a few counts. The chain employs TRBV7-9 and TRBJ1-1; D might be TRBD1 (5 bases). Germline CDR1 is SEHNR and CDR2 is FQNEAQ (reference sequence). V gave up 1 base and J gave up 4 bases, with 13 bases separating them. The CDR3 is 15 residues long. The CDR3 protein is CASSLVGGGGTEAFF. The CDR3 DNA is TGTGCCAGCAGCTTAGTCGGGGGTGGCGGCACTGAAGCTTTCTTT.

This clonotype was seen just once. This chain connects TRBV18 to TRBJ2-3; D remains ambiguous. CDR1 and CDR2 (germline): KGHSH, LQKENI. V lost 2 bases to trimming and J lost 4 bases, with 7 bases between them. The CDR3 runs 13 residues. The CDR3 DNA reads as TGTGCCAGCTCACCAGGGCAGCCAGATACGCAGTATTTT. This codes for CASSPGQPDTQYF.

The CDR3 sequence: CSVGDRLMFWEQYF. Here the CDR3 DNA reads TGCAGCGTCGGGGACCGACTTATGTTCTGGGAGCAGTACTTC. The chain links TRBV29-1 to TRBJ2-7; D tentatively fits TRBD1 or TRBD2 (5 bases each). The CDR3 runs 14 residues. Germline V gives CDR1 SQVTM, CDR2 ANQGSEA. Deletions cut 6 bases from V and 7 bases from J, with 22 bases between.

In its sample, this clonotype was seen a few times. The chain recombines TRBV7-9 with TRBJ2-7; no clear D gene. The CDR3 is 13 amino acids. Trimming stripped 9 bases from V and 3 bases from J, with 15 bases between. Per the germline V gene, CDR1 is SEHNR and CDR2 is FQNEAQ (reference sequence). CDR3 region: CASGDTEYYEQYF. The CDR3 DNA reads TGTGCCAGTGGAGACACGGAATACTACGAGCAGTACTTC. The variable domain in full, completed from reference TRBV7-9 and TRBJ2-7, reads DTGVSQNPRHKITKRGQNVTFRCDPISEHNRLYWYRQTLGQGPEFLTYFQNEAQLEKSRLLSDRFSAERPKGSFSTLEIQRTEQGDSAMYLCASGDTEYYEQYFGPGTRLTVT.

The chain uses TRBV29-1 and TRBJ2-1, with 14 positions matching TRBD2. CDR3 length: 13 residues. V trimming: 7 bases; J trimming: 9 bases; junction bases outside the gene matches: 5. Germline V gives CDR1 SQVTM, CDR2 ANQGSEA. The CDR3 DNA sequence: TGCAGCGGTGGGACTAGCGGGAGCGTTGAGCAGTTCTTC. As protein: CSGGTSGSVEQFF.

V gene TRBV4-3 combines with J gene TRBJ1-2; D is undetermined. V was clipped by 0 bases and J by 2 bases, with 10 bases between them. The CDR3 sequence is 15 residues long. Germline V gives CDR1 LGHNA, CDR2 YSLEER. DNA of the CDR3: TGCGCCAGCAGCCAAGATCGAGGAGGAAACTATGGCTACACCTTC. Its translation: CASSQDRGGNYGYTF.

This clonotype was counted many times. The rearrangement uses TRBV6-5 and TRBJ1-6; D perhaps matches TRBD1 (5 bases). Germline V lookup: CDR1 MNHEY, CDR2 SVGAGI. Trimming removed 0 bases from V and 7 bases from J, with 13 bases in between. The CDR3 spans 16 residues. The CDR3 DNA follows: TGTGCCAGCAGTTACTCGTTGGTACAGGCCAATTCACCCCTCCACTTT. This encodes CASSYSLVQANSPLHF.

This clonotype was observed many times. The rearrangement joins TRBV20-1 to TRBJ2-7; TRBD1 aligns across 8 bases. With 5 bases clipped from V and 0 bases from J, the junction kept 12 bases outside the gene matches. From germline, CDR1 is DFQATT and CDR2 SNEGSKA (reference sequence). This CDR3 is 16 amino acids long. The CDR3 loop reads CSALSRQGRNSYEQYF. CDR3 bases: TGCAGTGCTCTTTCAAGACAGGGGCGAAACTCCTACGAGCAGTACTTC.

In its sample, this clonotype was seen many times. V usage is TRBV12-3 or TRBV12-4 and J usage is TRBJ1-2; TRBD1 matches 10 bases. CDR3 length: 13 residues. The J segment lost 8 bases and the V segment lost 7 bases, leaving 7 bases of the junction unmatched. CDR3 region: CASTLTGGLGYTF. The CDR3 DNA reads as TGTGCCAGCACTTTGACAGGGGGCTTGGGCTACACCTTC.

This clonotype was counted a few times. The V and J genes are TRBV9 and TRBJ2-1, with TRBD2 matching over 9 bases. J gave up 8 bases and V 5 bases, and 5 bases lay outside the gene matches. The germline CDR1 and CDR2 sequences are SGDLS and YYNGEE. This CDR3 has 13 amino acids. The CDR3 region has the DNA TGTGCCAGCAGGAGGGGACTAGCAGATGAGCAGTTCTTC. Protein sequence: CASRRGLADEQFF.

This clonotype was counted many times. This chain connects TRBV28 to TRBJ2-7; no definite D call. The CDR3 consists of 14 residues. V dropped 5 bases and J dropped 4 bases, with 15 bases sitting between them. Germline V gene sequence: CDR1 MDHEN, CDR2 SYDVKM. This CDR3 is CASSRAQELYEQYF. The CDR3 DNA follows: TGTGCCAGCAGTAGGGCGCAGGAGTTGTACGAGCAGTACTTC.

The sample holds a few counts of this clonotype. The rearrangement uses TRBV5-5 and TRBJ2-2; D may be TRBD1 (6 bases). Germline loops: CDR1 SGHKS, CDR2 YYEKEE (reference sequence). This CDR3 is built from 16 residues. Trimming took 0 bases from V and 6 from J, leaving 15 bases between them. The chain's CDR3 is CASSLARGSGAGELFF. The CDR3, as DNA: TGTGCCAGCAGCTTGGCCAGGGGTTCCGGGGCCGGGGAGCTGTTTTTT.

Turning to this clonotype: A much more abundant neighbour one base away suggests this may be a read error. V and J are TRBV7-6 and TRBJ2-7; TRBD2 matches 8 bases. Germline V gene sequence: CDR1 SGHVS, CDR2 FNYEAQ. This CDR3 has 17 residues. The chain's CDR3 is CVSSLSTPGAGGDEQYF. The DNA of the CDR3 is TGTGTCAGCAGCTTATCTACCCCAGGGGCGGGAGGAGACGAGCAGTACTTC. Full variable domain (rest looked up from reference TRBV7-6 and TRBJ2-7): GAGVSQSPRYKVTKRGQDVALRCDPISGHVSLYWYRQALGQGPEFLTYFNYEAQQDKSGLPNDRFSAERPEGSISTLTIQRTEQRDSAMYRCVSSLSTPGAGGDEQYFGPGTRLTVT.

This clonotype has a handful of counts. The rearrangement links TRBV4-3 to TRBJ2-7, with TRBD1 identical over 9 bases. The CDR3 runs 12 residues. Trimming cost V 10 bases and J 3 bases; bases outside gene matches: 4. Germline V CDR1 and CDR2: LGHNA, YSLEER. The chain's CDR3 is CANPDRGYEQYF. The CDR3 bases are TGCGCCAACCCGGACAGGGGCTACGAGCAGTACTTC.

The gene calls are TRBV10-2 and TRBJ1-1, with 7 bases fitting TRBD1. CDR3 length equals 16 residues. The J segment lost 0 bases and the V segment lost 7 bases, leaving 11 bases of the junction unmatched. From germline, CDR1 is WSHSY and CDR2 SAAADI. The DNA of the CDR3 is TGCGCCAGCACCAGAACCAGGGACAGTATGAACACTGAAGCTTTCTTT. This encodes CASTRTRDSMNTEAFF.